Shown below are 9 T cell receptor beta chains from a single sample sequenced in a study of cytomegalovirus exposure and HLA in healthy donors. The study ran its PCR with 60 Vbeta and 13 Jbeta primers. Clones were sequenced by immunoSEQ multiplex PCR, and TCRdb holds only the in-frame ones, with some missing. The sample records around 150,000 clones, over 75% being singletons. The specimen was PBMCs. These receptors came from a woman between 25 and 40 years old in good health and CMV-seronegative.

The gene calls are TRBV27 and TRBJ1-5; 9 bases are shared with TRBD1. The germline gives CDR1 MNHEY, CDR2 SMNVEV (reference sequence). The trim removed 8 bases at V and 7 bases at J, leaving 6 bases unmatched. This CDR3 is 13 amino acids long. This CDR3 reads CASSQGAGQPQHF. The CDR3 DNA is TGTGCCAGCTCACAGGGGGCCGGCCAGCCCCAGCATTTT.

The V and J genes are TRBV11-3 and TRBJ1-1; 8 bases are a match to TRBD1. This CDR3 comprises 16 residues. CDR1 and CDR2 from the germline V gene are SGHNT and YENEEA. Trimming cost V 0 bases and J 0 bases; bases outside gene matches: 3. The DNA of the CDR3 is TGTGCCAGCAGCTTAGACGGGACAGGCCTGAACACTGAAGCTTTCTTT. It translates to CASSLDGTGLNTEAFF.

The rearrangement joins TRBV29-1 to TRBJ1-5; a possible D gene is TRBD1 (5 bases). V was clipped by 4 bases and J by 4 bases, with 14 bases between them. The CDR3 extends over 14 amino acids. Looked up from germline, CDR1 is SQVTM and CDR2 is ANQGSEA. The chain's CDR3 is CSVVGQGTNQPQHF. CDR3 DNA: TGCAGCGTTGTGGGTCAGGGTACAAATCAGCCCCAGCATTTT.

The J gene is TRBJ1-6, the V gene TRBV7-2; D possibly corresponds to TRBD1 (5 bases). This CDR3 spans 15 amino acids. The V gene's germline CDR1 is SGHTA and CDR2 FQGNSA. Between the trimmed V and J ends, which lost 3 bases and 5 bases, there was a span of 11 bases. The CDR3 region is CASSFDSGNNSPLHF. The CDR3 DNA sequence: TGTGCCAGCAGCTTTGACAGTGGGAATAATTCACCCCTCCACTTT.

The rearrangement links TRBV11-3 to TRBJ2-3; 7 bases match TRBD1. Germline CDR1 and CDR2: SGHNT and YENEEA. V was pared by 1 base and J by 4 bases, with 14 bases of the junction left unmatched. This CDR3 spans 18 amino acids. CDR3 nucleotide sequence: TGTGCCAGCAGCTTAGGACGACGGGACAGTGCAATGGCAGATACGCAGTATTTT. Its translation is CASSLGRRDSAMADTQYF.

The chain joins TRBV15 to TRBJ1-2; tentatively, D is TRBD1 (6 bases). V lost 1 base, J lost 8 bases, and 14 bases lay in between. There are 14 residues in the CDR3. In germline, CDR1 is LNHNV, CDR2 YYDKDF (reference sequence). In DNA form, the CDR3 reads TGTGCCACCAGCAGAGTTGCGGGGGCGGGGGGCTACACCTTC. Amino acids: CATSRVAGAGGYTF.

The chain has TRBV13 and TRBJ1-1; unclear D gene. V was clipped by 4 bases and J by 3 bases, with 6 bases between them. Looked up from germline, CDR1 is PRHDT and CDR2 is FYEKMQ (reference sequence). There are 12 residues in the CDR3. DNA for the CDR3: TGTGCCAGCAGCTCCCGCGACACTGAAGCTTTCTTT. As protein: CASSSRDTEAFF.

V usage is TRBV5-4 and J usage is TRBJ2-1, with D tentatively TRBD2 (6 bases). The CDR3 length is 15 residues. Trimming cost V 2 bases and J 2 bases, with 11 bases left between them. Germline loops: CDR1 SGHNT, CDR2 YYREEE (reference sequence). As DNA, the CDR3 is TGTGCCAGCAGCTTACCGGGAGCAGCCTACAATGAGCAGTTCTTC. Amino acids: CASSLPGAAYNEQFF.

CDR3 DNA sequence: TGTGCCATCAGTGAGTCGCAGGGGGAAGCTTTCTTT. It encodes CAISESQGEAFF. The rearrangement uses TRBV10-3 and TRBJ1-1, with a weak D call TRBD1 (6 bases). CDR3 length equals 12 residues. V dropped 0 bases and J dropped 8 bases, with 7 bases sitting between them. Germline CDR1 and CDR2: ENHRY and SYGVKD.